This T cell receptor (beta chain) stems from a study of Graves' ophthalmopathy and Graves' hyperthyroidism. Looking at the study overall: Peripheral blood sampling preceded any treatment and occurred at initial diagnosis.

RNA served as the template for amplifying TCR beta CDR3 regions. Scientists carried out first-round RT-PCR using HTBI primers and then a second-round multiplex PCR. TCRdb re-analysed the multiplex PCR reads in MiXCR, keeping a single row per CDR3 protein. The sample carries almost 750,000 distinct CDR3 sequences, approximately 40% recorded once. A word on this clonotype: Its ends do not fully match the called genes, so a read error is possible.

Ophthalmopathy-affected donors exhibited moderate-to-severe activity, CAS ≥3, NOSPECS ≥4, and duration under 3 months. A roughly 9.3 ml volume of fresh peripheral blood provided the PBMCs. The germline gives CDR1 KGHDR, CDR2 SFDVKD. The length of the CDR3 is 14 residues. Sequences were obtained from peripheral blood. This clonotype originated in an adult man with Graves' ophthalmopathy. The rearrangement links TRBV24-1 to TRBJ2-7; D may be TRBD1 or TRBD2 (5 bases each). CDR3 nucleotides: TGTGCCAGCAGTGAGAGGGACGTGCGCTACGAGCAGTACTTC. This translates into CASSERDVRYEQYF.